This entry concerns a single T cell receptor beta chain. The data were obtained in a study of blood T cell repertoires in COVID-19. For the study at large: The United States, Italy and Spain supplied acute and convalescent COVID-19 samples.

Original analysis: The authors estimated nucleated cell counts from reference gene primer amplification. TCRdb's copy holds only in-frame clones and misses some; the assay was immunoSEQ multiplex PCR. The D gene and trimming were derived from the DNA, and the V and J assignments and clone size from that table. This table has 250,000 or so clones, about 90% appearing once. In Seattle, patients joined the study during active infection and were tracked longitudinally. The CDR3 spans 13 residues. V was clipped by 2 bases and J by 11 bases, with 15 bases between them. Germline-derived CDR1 and CDR2 are MNHEY and SVGAGI.

The sequenced material came from peripheral blood. The clonotype was recovered from a woman aged 60 to 75 with COVID-19, enrolled during active disease. This sequence joins TRBV6-5 and TRBJ1-1; TRBD1 might be the D (6 bases). CDR3 in DNA: TGTGCCAGCAGTTACCAGCCGACAGGTATCGCTTTCTTT. It is translated as CASSYQPTGIAFF.